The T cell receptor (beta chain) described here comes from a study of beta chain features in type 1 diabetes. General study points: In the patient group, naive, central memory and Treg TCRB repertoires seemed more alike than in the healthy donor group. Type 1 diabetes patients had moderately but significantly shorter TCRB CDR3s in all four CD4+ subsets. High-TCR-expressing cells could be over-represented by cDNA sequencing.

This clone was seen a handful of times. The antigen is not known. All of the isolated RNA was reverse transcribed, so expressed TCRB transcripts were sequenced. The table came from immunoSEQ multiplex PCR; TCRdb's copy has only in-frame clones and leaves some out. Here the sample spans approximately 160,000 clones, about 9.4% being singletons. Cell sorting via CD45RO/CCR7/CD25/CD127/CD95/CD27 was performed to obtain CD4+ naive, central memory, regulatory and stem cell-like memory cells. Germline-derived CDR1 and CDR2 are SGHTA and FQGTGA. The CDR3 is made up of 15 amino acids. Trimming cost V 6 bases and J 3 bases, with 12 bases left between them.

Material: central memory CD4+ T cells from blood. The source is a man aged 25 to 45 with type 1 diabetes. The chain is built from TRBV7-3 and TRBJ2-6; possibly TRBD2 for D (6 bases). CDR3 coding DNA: TGTGCCAGCAGTCCCGTCGGGGGTGGGGCCAACGTCCTGACTTTC. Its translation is CASSPVGGGANVLTF.